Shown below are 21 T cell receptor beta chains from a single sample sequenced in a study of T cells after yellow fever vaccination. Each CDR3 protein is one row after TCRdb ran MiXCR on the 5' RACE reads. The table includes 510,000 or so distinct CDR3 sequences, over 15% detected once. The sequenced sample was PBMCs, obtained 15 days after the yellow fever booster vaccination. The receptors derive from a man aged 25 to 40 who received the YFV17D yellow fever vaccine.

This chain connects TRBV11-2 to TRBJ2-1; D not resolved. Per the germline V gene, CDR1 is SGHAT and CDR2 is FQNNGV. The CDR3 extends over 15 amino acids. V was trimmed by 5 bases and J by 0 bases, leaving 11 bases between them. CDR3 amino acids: CASSPLTGSYNEQFF. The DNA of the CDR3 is TGTGCCAGCAGCCCCCTGACTGGCTCCTACAATGAGCAGTTCTTC. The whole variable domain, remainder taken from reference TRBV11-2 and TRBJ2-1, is EAGVAQSPRYKIIEKRQSVAFWCNPISGHATLYWYQQILGQGPKLLIQFQNNGVVDDSQLPKDRFSAERLKGVDSTLKIQPAKLEDSAVYLCASSPLTGSYNEQFFGPGTRLTVL.

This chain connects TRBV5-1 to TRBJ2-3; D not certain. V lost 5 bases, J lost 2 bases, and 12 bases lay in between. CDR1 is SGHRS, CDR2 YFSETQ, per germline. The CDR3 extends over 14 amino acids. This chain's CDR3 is CASSYGSFTDTQYF. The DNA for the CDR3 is TGCGCCAGCAGTTATGGATCCTTCACAGATACGCAGTATTTT.

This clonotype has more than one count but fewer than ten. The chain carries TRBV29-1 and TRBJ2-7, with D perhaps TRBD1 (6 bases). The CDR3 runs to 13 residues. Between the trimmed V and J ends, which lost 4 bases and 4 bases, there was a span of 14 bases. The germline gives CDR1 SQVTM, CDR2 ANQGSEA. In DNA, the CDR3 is TGCAGCGTTGTGCCCAGGGGTTCTTACGAGCAGTACTTC. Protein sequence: CSVVPRGSYEQYF.

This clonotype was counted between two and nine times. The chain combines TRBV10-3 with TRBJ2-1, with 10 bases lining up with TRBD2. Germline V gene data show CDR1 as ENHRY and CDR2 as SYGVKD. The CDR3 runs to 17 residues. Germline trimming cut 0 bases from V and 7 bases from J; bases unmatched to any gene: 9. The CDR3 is CAISESLLAGGGNEQFF. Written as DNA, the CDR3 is TGTGCCATCAGTGAGTCGTTATTAGCGGGAGGAGGAAATGAGCAGTTCTTC.

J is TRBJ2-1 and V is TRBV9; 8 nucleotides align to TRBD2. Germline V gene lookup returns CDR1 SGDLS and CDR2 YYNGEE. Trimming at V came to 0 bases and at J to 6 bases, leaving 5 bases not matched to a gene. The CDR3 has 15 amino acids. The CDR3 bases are TGTGCCAGCAGCGTAGACCCGGGAGGGGGCAATGAGCAGTTCTTC. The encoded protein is CASSVDPGGGNEQFF.

This chain's CDR3 is CASSPQLTYEQYF. CDR3 nucleotide sequence: TGTGCCAGCAGCCCCCAGCTAACCTACGAGCAGTACTTC. The chain recombines TRBV7-7 with TRBJ2-7; D not resolved. Germline CDR1 is SSHAT and CDR2 is FNYEAQ (reference sequence). The CDR3 length is 13 residues. V lost 5 bases to trimming and J lost 2 bases, with 10 bases between them.

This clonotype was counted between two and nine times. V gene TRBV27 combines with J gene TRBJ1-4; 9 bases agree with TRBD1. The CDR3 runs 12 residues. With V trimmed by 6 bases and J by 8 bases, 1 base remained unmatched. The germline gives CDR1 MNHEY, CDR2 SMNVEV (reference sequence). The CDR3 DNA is TGTGCCAGCAGGGGACAGGGAGAAAAACTGTTTTTT. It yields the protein CASRGQGEKLFF.

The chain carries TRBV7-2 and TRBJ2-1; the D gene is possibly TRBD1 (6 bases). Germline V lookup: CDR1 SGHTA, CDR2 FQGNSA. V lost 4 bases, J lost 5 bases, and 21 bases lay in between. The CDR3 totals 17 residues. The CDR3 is CASSSLTGSVRDNEQFF. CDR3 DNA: TGTGCCAGCAGCTCCTTGACAGGATCGGTTCGGGACAATGAGCAGTTCTTC. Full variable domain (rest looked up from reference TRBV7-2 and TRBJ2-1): GAGVSQSPSNKVTEKGKDVELRCDPISGHTALYWYRQSLGQGLEFLIYFQGNSAPDKSGLPSDRFSAERTGGSVSTLTIQRTQQEDSAVYLCASSSLTGSVRDNEQFFGPGTRLTVL.

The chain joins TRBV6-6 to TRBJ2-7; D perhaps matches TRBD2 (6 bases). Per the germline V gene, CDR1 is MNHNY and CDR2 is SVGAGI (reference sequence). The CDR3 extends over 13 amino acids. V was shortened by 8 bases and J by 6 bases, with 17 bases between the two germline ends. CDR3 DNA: TGTGCCAGCGTCTTGTCTGGCGGGGTCGAGCAGTACTTC. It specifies CASVLSGGVEQYF.

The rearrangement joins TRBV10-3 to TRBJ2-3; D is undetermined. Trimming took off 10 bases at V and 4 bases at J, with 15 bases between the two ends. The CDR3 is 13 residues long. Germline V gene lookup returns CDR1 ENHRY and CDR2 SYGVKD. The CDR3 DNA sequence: TGTGCCAGTACGAGCTCCTCGGCAGATACGCAGTATTTT. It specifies CASTSSSADTQYF.

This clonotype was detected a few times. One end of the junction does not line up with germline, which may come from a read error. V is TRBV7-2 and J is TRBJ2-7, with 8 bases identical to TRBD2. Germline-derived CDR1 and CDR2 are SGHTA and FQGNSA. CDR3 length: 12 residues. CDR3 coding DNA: TGTGCCAGCAGCTTAGCGGCGGGAGGCCTTCACTTC. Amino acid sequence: CASSLAAGGLHF. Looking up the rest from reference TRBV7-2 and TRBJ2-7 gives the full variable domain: GAGVSQSPSNKVTEKGKDVELRCDPISGHTALYWYRQSLGQGLEFLIYFQGNSAPDKSGLPSDRFSAERTGGSVSTLTIQRTQQEDSAVYLCASSLAAGGLHFGPGTRLTVT.

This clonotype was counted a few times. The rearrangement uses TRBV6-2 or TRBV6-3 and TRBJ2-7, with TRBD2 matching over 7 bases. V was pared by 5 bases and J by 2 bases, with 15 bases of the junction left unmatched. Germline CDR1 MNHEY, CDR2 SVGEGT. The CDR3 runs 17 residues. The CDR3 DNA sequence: TGTGCCAGCAGTAGCCCTCTGACGGGAGGATCCCCCTACGAGCAGTACTTC. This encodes CASSSPLTGGSPYEQYF.

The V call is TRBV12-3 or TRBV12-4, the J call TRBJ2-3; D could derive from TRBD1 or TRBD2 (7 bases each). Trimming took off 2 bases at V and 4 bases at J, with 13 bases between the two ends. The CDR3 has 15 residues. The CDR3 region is CASSLQGGGADTQYF. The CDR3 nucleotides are TGTGCCAGCAGTTTACAGGGGGGGGGGGCAGATACGCAGTATTTT.

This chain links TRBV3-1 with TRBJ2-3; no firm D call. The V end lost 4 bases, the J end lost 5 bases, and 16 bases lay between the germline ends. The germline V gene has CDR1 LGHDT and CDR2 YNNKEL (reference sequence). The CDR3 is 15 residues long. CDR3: CASSPEPMTGDTQYF. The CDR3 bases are TGTGCCAGCAGCCCGGAACCCATGACCGGAGATACGCAGTATTTT.

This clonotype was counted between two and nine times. CDR3 region: CASRPQGKRETQYF. The CDR3 bases are TGTGCCAGCAGGCCGCAGGGGAAACGAGAGACCCAGTACTTC. The chain couples TRBV6-1 to TRBJ2-5; D possibly corresponds to TRBD1 (6 bases). The CDR3 consists of 14 residues. The V and J ends lost 6 bases and 4 bases respectively, with 15 bases between them. CDR1 is MNHNS and CDR2 is SASEGT in the germline V gene.

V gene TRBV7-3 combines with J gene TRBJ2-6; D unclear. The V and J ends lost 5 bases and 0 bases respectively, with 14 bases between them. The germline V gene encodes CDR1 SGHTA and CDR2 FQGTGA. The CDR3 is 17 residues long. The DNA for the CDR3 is TGTGCCAGCAGCCGGAAGGGTGTTGCCTCTGGGGCCAACGTCCTGACTTTC. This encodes CASSRKGVASGANVLTF.

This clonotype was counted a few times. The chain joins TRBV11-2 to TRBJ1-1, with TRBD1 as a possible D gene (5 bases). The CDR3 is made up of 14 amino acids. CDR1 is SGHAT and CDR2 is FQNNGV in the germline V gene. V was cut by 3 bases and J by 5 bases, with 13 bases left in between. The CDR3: CASSFGGWGTEAFF. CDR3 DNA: TGTGCCAGCAGCTTCGGGGGGTGGGGAACTGAAGCTTTCTTT. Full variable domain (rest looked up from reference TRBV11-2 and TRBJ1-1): EAGVAQSPRYKIIEKRQSVAFWCNPISGHATLYWYQQILGQGPKLLIQFQNNGVVDDSQLPKDRFSAERLKGVDSTLKIQPAKLEDSAVYLCASSFGGWGTEAFFGQGTRLTVV.

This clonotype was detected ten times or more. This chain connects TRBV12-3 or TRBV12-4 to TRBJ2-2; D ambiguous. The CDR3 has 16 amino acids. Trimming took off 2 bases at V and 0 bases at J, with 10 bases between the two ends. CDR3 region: CASSLRARTNTGELFF. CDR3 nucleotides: TGTGCCAGCAGTTTAAGGGCACGGACGAACACCGGGGAGCTGTTTTTT.

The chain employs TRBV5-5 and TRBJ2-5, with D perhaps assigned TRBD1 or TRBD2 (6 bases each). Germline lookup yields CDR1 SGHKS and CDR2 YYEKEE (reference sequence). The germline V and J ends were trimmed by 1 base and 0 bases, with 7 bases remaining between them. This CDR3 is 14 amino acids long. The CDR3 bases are TGTGCCAGCAGCTTGCGGGGGCACCAAGAGACCCAGTACTTC. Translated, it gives CASSLRGHQETQYF.

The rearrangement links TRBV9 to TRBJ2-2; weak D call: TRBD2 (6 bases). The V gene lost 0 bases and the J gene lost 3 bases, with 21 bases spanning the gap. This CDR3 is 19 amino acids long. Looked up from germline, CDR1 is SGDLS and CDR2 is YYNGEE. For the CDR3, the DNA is TGTGCCAGCAGCGTAGAATCATTAGCGGTCAAACCCTACACCGGGGAGCTGTTTTTT. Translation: CASSVESLAVKPYTGELFF.

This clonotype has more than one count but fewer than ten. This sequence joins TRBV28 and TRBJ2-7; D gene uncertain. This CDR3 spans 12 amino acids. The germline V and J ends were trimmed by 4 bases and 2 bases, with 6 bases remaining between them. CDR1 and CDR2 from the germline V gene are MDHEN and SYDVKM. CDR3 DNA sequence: TGTGCCAGCAGTTCTCCCCCCTACGAGCAGTACTTC. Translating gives CASSSPPYEQYF.